The entry below describes one T cell receptor beta chain. Antigen specificity is unknown. This record belongs to a study of post-analysis software for immune sequencing data. Study at large: Secondary progressive, relapsing-remitting and progressive-relapsing multiple sclerosis were among the included disease courses.

The V gene lost 5 bases and the J gene lost 1 base, with 2 bases spanning the gap. The CDR3 covers 10 residues. The germline V gene encodes CDR1 DFQATT and CDR2 SNEGSKA (reference sequence). Overall study findings and caveats: In patients, about 5 TRBV segments were more frequent than in controls, with TRBV5-6, TRBV5-1 and TRBV20-1 among them.

Researchers reported that TCR beta cDNA libraries carried unique molecular identifiers. Using its own MiXCR run on the PCR reads, TCRdb lists one record per CDR3 protein. The sample includes hundreds of thousands of distinct CDR3 sequences, approximately 53% of them seen just once. The V gene is TRBV20-1, the J gene TRBJ2-5; D not resolved. Sequenced input: blood. The source of this sequence is a girl between 5 and 17 years old with multiple sclerosis. CDR3 loop: CSAFQETQYF. CDR3 bases: TGCAGTGCTTTCCAAGAGACCCAGTACTTC.